This TCR beta chain appears in the sequencing data of a study of T cell repertoires in cytomegalovirus infection. Trimming took off 5 bases at V and 0 bases at J, with 14 bases between the two ends. This CDR3 spans 15 amino acids. Germline-derived CDR1 and CDR2 are SGHTA and FQGTGA. A remark on this clonotype: Its antigen remains unidentified.

General study findings and limits: What dominated the ex vivo response were HLA-C-restricted CMV-specific TCR beta clonotypes.

MiXCR was run by TCRdb on the reads, yielding one entry per CDR3 protein. This table has about 900,000 distinct CDR3 sequences, 25% to 40% appearing once. Here the sequenced sample was cultured CD8+ T cells from PBMCs, taken from culture after CMV antigen stimulation. The source of this sequence is a human donor in good health (CMV status not recorded). Some clones in this sample may be carry-over from other donors' samples. This chain uses TRBV7-3 with TRBJ2-7; a possible D gene is TRBD2 (5 bases). This CDR3 reads CASSPLRGSSYEQYV. The DNA of the CDR3 is TGTGCCAGCAGCCCCCTGAGAGGGTCCTCCTACGAGCAGTACGTC.